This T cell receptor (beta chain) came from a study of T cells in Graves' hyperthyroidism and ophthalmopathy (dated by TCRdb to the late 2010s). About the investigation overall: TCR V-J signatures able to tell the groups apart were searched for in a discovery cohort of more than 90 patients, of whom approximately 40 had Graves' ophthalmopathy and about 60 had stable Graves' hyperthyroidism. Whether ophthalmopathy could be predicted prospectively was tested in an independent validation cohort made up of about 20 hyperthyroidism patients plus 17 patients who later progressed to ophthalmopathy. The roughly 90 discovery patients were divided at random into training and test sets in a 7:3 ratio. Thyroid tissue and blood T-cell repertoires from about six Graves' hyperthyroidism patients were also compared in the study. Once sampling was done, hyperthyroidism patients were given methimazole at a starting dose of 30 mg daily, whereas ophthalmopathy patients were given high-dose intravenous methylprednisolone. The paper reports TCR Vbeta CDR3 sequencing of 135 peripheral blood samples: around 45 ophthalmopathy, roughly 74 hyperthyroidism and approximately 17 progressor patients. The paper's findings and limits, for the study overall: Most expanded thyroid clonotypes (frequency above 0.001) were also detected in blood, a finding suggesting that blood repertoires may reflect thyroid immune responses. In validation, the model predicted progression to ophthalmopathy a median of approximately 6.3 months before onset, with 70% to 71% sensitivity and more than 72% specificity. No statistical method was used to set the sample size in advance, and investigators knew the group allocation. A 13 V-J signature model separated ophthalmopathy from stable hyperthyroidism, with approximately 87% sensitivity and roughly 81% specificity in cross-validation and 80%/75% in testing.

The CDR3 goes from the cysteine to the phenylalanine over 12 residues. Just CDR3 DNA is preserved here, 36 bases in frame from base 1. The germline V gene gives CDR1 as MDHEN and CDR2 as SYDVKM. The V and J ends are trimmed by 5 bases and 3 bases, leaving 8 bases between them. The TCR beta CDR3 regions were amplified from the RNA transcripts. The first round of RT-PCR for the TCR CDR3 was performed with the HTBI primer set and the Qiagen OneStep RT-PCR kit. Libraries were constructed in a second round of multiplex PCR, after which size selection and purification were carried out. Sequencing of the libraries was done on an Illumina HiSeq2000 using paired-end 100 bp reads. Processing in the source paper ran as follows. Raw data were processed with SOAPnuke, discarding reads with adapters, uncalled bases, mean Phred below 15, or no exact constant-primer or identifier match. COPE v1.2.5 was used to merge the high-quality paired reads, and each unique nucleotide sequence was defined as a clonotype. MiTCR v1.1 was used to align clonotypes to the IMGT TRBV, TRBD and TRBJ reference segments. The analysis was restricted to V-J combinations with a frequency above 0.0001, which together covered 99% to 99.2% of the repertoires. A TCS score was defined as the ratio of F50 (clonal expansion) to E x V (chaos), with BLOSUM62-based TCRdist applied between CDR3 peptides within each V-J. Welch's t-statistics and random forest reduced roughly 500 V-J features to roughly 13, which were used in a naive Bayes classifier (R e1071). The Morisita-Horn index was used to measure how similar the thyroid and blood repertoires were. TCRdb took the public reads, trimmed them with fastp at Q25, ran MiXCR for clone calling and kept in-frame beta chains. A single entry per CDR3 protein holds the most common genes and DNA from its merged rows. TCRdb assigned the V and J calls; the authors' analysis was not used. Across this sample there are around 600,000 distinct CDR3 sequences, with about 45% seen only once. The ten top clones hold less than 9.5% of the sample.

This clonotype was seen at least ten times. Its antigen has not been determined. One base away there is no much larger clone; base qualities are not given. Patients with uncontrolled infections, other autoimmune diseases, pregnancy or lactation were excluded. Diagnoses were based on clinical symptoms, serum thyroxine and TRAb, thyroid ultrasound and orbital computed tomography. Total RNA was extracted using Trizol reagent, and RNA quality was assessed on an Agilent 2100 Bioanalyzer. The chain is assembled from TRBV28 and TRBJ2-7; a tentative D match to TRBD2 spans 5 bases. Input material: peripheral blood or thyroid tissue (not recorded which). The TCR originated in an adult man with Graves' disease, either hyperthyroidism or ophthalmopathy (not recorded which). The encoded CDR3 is CASSRGLYEQYF. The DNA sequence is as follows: TGTGCCAGCAGTAGAGGGCTCTACGAGCAGTACTTC.